This TCR beta chain was observed in a study of T-cell reconstitution after alpha-beta-depleted transplantation in children. CDR1 is SGHTA, CDR2 FQGNSA, per germline. The V and J ends lost 4 bases and 7 bases respectively, with 9 bases between them. The CDR3 contains 12 residues. Unique molecular identifiers were incorporated into the prepared TCRbeta library. TCRdb recomputed calls from the PCR reads with MiXCR, one row per CDR3 protein. The sample shows 240,000 or so distinct CDR3 sequences, 12% of them seen only once. This clonotype has ten or more counts. The sample here was PBMCs from the stem cell graft donor, taken from the stem cell graft. V is TRBV7-2 and J is TRBJ2-3; D is unresolved. The TCR sequence derives from a human donor who donated a stem cell graft to a child with acute lymphoblastic leukemia. The CDR3 loop reads CASSSDHNTQYF. The CDR3 nucleotides are TGTGCCAGCAGCTCGGACCACAATACGCAGTATTTT.